This T cell receptor (beta chain) was captured by sequencing in a study of glioma-infiltrating T cells. Germline CDR1 is MGHDK and CDR2 is SYGVNS. The CDR3 has 15 amino acids. V gave up 5 bases and J gave up 6 bases, with 19 bases separating them. General study findings and limits: Tissue-blood divergence was below expectation in non-neoplastic patients, above in gliomas.

About this clonotype itself: Its antigen is unknown.

The iRepertoire nested amplicon-rescue multiplex PCR amplified TCR alpha and beta CDR3s from RNA. TCRdb independently ran MiXCR on the multiplex PCR reads; one entry per CDR3 protein. Among around 130,000 distinct CDR3 sequences, about 25% were seen once, and the ten largest hold roughly 29%. V is TRBV25-1 and J is TRBJ1-2; perhaps TRBD1 as D (5 bases). The origin of this receptor is a human donor with low-grade glioma or glioblastoma, undergoing nonglioma brain surgery, or in good health (not recorded which). Input material: glioma tissue, nonneoplastic brain tissue, or PBMCs (not recorded which). The CDR3 DNA is TGTGCCAGCAGTTACCTGGACTCCCCGGGACATGGCTACACCTTC. Residues: CASSYLDSPGHGYTF.